This TCR beta chain stems from a study of cytomegalovirus exposure and HLA in healthy donors. Whole-study findings and limits: According to a later analysis, donors in an Asian-associated ancestry cluster reportedly had fewer N-insertions than the approximately 670-donor mean. Reported findings show TCR beta sequences accurately forecast HLA-A and HLA-B alleles in most subjects. In vitro testing confirmed a few CMV-associated chains as specific for CMV antigens.

Germline trimming cut 5 bases from V and 0 bases from J; bases unmatched to any gene: 9. Germline V CDR1 and CDR2: MNHEY, SMNVEV (reference sequence). The length of the CDR3 is 18 residues. 60 Vbeta and 13 Jbeta primers were used in PCR. The assay was immunoSEQ multiplex PCR, and TCRdb's table has in-frame clones only and misses some. In all, the sample yields about 64,000 clones. About this clone itself: Antigen: not known.

The sequencing sample was made of PBMCs. This clonotype was obtained from a woman aged 18 to 35 in good health and CMV-seronegative. V and J are TRBV27 and TRBJ2-6, with 8 bases matching TRBD1. DNA of the CDR3: TGTGCCAGCAGTCCCGGACAGGGCTTTTACTCTGGGGCCAACGTCCTGACTTTC. Translation: CASSPGQGFYSGANVLTF.